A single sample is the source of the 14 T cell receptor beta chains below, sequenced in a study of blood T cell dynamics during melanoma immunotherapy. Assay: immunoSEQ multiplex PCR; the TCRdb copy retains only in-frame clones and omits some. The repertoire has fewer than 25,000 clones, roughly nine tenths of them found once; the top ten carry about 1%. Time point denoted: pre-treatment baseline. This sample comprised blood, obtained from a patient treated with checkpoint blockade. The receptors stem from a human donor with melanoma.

CDR3 in amino acids: CASGRGAGSNEKLFF. CDR3 DNA: TGTGCTAGTGGTCGGGGGGCGGGAAGTAATGAAAAACTGTTTTTT. This chain connects TRBV12-5 to TRBJ1-4; D perhaps matches TRBD1 (6 bases). Germline CDR1 and CDR2: LGHNT and FRNRAP. Trimming shortened V by 5 bases and J by 4 bases, and 14 bases separated the two germline ends. CDR3 length: 15 amino acids.

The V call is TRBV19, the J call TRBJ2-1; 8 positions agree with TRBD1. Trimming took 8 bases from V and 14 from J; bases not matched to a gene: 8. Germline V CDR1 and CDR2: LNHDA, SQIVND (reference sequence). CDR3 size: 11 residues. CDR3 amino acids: CASRSDRVKFF. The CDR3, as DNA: TGTGCCAGTCGTTCGGACAGGGTGAAGTTCTTC.

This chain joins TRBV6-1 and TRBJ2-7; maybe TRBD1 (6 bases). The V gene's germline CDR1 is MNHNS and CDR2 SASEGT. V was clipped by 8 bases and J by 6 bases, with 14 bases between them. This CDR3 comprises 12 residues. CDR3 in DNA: TGTGCCAGCGGCCACAGGGTAGGCGAGCAGTACTTC. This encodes CASGHRVGEQYF.

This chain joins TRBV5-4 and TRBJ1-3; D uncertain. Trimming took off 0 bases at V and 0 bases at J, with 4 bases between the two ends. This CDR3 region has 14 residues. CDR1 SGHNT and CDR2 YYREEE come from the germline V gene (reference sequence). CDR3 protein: CASSLGPSGNTIYF. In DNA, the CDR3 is TGTGCCAGCAGCTTGGGGCCCTCTGGAAACACCATATATTTT.

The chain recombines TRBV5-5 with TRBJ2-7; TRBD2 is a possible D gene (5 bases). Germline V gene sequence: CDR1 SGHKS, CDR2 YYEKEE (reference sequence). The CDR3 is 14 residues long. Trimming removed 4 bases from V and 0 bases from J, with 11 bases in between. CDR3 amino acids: CASSATIYSYEQYF. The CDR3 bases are TGTGCCAGCAGCGCGACTATTTACTCCTACGAGCAGTACTTC.

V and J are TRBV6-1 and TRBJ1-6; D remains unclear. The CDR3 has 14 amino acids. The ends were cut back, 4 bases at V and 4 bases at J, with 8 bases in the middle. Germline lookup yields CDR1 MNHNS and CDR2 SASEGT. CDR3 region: CASSGGLYNSPLHF. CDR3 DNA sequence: TGTGCCAGCAGTGGTGGACTGTATAATTCACCCCTCCACTTT.

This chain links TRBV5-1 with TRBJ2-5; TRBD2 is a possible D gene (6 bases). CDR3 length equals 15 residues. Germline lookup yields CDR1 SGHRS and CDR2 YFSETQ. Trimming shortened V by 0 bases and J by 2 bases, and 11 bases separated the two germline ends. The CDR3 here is CASSLASGVQETQYF. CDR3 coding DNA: TGCGCCAGCAGCTTGGCCTCGGGGGTTCAAGAGACCCAGTACTTC. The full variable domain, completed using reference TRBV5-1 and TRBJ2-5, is KAGVTQTPRYLIKTRGQQVTLSCSPISGHRSVSWYQQTPGQGLQFLFEYFSETQRNKGNFPGRFSGRQFSNSRSEMNVSTLELGDSALYLCASSLASGVQETQYFGPGTRLLVL.

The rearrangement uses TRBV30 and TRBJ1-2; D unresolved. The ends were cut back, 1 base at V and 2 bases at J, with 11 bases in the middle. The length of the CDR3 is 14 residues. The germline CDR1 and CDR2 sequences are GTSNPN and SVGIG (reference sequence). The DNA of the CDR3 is TGTGCCTGGAGTGGGCAGCATCCGAACTATGGCTACACCTTC. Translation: CAWSGQHPNYGYTF. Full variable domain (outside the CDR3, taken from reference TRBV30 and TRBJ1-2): SQTIHQWPATLVQPVGSPLSLECTVEGTSNPNLYWYRQAAGRGLQLLFYSVGIGQISSEVPQNLSASRPQDRQFILSSKKLLLSDSGFYLCAWSGQHPNYGYTFGSGTRLTVV.

In nucleotides, the CDR3 is TGCGCCAGCAGCCAGGGAGCGGGGGGCCGGGTCAATGAGCAGTTCTTC. Translating it yields CASSQGAGGRVNEQFF. This chain uses TRBV4-1 with TRBJ2-1; 9 bases map to TRBD2. The junction had 9 bases not matched to a gene; V was cut back by 3 bases and J by 6 bases. CDR1 is MGHRA and CDR2 is YSYEKL in the germline V gene. The CDR3 consists of 16 residues.

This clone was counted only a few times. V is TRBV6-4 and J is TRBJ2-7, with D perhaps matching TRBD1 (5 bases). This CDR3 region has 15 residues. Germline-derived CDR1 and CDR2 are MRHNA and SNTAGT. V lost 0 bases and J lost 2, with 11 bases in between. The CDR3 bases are TGTGCCAGCAGTGACTCGGCAGGGTCCACCTACGAGCAGTACTTC. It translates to CASSDSAGSTYEQYF.

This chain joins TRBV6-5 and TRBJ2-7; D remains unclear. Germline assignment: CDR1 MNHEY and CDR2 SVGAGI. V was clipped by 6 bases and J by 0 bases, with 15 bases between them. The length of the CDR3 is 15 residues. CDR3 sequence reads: CASRREAHSSYEQYF. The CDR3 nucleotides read TGTGCCAGCAGAAGAGAGGCCCACAGCTCCTACGAGCAGTACTTC.

Here the CDR3 reads CASSLSASRGETQYF. CDR3 sequence (DNA): TGTGCCAGCAGCTTGTCGGCTAGCCGGGGGGAGACCCAGTACTTC. The chain has TRBV5-4 and TRBJ2-5; D is possibly TRBD2 (6 bases). Trimming left V 1 base short and J 5 bases short, with 15 bases between. In germline, CDR1 is SGHNT, CDR2 YYREEE (reference sequence). This CDR3 region has 15 residues.

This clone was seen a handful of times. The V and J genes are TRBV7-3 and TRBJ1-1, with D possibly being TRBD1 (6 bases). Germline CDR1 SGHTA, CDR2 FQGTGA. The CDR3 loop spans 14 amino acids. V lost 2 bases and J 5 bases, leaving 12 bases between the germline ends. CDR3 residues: CASSLVGAGTEAFF. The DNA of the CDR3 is TGTGCCAGCAGCTTAGTGGGGGCCGGGACTGAAGCTTTCTTT.

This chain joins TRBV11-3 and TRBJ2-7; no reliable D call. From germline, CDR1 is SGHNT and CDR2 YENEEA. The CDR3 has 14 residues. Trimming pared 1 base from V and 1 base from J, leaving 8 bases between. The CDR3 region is CASSLGRISYEQYF. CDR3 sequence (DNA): TGTGCCAGCAGCTTAGGCCGGATTTCCTACGAGCAGTACTTC.